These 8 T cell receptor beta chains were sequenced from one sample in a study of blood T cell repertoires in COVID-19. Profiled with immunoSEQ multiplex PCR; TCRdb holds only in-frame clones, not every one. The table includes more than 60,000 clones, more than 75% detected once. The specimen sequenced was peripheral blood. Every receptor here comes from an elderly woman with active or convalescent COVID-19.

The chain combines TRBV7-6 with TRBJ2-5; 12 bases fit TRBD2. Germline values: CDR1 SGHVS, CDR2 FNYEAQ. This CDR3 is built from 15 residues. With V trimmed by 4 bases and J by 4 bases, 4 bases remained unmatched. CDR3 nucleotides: TGTGCCAGCAGCTCAGAACTAGCGGGGGGAGAGACCCAGTACTTC. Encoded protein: CASSSELAGGETQYF.

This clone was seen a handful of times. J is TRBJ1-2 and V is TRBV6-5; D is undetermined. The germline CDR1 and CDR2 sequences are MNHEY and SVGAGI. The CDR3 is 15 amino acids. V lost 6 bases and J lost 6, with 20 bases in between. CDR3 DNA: TGTGCCAGCAGAATTCCGGGCGCACGGAGGGATGGCTACACCTTC. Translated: CASRIPGARRDGYTF.

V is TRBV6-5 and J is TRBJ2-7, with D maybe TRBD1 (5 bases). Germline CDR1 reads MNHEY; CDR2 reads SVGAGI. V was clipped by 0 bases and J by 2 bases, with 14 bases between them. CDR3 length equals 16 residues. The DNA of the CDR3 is TGTGCCAGCAGTTACTCGCTCCCTGACAGCCCCTACGAGCAGTACTTC. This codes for CASSYSLPDSPYEQYF.

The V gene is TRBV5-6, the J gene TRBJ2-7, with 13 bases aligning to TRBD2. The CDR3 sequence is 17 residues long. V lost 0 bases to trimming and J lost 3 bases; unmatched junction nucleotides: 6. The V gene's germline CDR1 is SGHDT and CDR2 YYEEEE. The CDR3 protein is CASSLEGLAGAYYEQYF. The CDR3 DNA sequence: TGTGCCAGCAGCTTGGAAGGACTAGCGGGGGCATACTACGAGCAGTACTTC.

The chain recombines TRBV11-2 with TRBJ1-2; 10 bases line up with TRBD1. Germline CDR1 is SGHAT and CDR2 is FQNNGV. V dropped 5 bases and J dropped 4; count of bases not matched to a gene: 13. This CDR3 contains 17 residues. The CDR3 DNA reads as TGTGCCAGCAGCGCCCTCCGCAGGGACAGGGGAACCTATGGCTACACCTTC. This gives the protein CASSALRRDRGTYGYTF. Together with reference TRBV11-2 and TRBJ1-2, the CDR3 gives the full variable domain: EAGVAQSPRYKIIEKRQSVAFWCNPISGHATLYWYQQILGQGPKLLIQFQNNGVVDDSQLPKDRFSAERLKGVDSTLKIQPAKLEDSAVYLCASSALRRDRGTYGYTFGSGTRLTVV.

The CDR3 DNA sequence: TGTGCCAGCAGCATTTCAGGGGGCAATCAGCCCCAGCATTTT. Translating it yields CASSISGGNQPQHF. The V and J genes are TRBV7-2 and TRBJ1-5; possibly TRBD1 for D (6 bases). V dropped 5 bases and J dropped 2 bases, with 10 bases sitting between them. The CDR3 is 14 residues long. Germline loops: CDR1 SGHTA, CDR2 FQGNSA. Combining the CDR3 with reference TRBV7-2 and TRBJ1-5 gives the whole variable domain GAGVSQSPSNKVTEKGKDVELRCDPISGHTALYWYRQSLGQGLEFLIYFQGNSAPDKSGLPSDRFSAERTGGSVSTLTIQRTQQEDSAVYLCASSISGGNQPQHFGDGTRLSIL.

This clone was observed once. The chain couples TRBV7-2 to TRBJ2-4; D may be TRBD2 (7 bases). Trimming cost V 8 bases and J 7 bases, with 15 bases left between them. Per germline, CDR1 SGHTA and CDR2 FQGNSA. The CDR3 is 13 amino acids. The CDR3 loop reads CASEGGGDNIQYF. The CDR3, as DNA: TGTGCCAGCGAGGGAGGGGGGGATAACATTCAGTACTTC.

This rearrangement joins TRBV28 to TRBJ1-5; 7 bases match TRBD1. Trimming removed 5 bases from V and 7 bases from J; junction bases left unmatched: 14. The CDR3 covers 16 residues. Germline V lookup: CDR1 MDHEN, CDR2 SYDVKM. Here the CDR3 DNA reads TGTGCCAGCAGTGCCACCGGGACAGTCTTGACGCAGCCCCAGCATTTT. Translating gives CASSATGTVLTQPQHF.